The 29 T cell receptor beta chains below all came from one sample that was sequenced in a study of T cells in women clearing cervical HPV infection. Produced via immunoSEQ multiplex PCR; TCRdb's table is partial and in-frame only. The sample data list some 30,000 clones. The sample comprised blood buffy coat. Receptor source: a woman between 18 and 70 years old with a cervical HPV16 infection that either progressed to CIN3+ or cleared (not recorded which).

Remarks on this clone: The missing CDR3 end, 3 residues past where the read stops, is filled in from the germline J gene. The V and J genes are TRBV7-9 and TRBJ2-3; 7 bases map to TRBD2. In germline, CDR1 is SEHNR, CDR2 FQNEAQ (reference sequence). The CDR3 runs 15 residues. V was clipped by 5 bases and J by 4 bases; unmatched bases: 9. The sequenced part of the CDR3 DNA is TGTGCCAGCAGCCTAATGACTAGCCGTGCAGATACG. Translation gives CASSLMTSRADT. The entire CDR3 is CASSLMTSRADTQYF.

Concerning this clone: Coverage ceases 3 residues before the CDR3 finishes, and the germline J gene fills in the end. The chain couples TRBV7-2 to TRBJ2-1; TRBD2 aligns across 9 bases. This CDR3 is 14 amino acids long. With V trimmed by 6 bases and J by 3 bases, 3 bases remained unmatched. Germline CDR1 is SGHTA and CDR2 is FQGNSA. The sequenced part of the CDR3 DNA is TGTGCCAGCAGTAATAGCGGGAGCTACAATGAG. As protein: CASSNSGSYNE. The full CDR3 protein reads CASSNSGSYNEQFF.

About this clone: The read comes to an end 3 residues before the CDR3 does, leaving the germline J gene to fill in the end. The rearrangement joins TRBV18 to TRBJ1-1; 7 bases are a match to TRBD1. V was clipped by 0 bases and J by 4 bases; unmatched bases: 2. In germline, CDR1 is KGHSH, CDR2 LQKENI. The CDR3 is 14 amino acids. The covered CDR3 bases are TGTGCCAGCTCACCACCGGCAGGGGGCACTGAA. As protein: CASSPPAGGTE. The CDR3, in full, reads CASSPPAGGTEAFF.

The CDR3 is CASSPRGGGDYNSPLHF. The CDR3 bases that were read are TGTGCCAGCAGCCCCAGAGGGGGGGGTGACTATAATTCACCC. This chain links TRBV7-3 with TRBJ1-6; D may be TRBD1 (6 bases). The CDR3 end falls 3 residues outside the read, so it is completed with the germline J gene. The CDR3 totals 17 residues. Between the trimmed V and J ends, which lost 5 bases and 3 bases, there was a span of 17 bases. CDR1 and CDR2 from the germline V gene are SGHTA and FQGTGA.

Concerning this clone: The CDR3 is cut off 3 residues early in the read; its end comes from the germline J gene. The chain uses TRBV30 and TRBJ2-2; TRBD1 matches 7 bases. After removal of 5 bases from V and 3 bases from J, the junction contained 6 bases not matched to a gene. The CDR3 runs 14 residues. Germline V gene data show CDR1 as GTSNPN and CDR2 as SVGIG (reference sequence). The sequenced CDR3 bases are TGTGCCTGGCAGACAGGGTCGGACACCGGGGAG. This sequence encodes CAWQTGSDTGE. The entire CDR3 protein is CAWQTGSDTGELFF. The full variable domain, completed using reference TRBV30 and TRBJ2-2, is SQTIHQWPATLVQPVGSPLSLECTVEGTSNPNLYWYRQAAGRGLQLLFYSVGIGQISSEVPQNLSASRPQDRQFILSSKKLLLSDSGFYLCAWQTGSDTGELFFGEGSRLTVL.

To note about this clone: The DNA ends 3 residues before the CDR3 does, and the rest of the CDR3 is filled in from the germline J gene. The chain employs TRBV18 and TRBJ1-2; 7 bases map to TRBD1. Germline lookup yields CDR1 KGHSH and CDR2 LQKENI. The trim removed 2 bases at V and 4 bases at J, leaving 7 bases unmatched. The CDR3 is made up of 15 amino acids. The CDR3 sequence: CASSPTYRDSYGYTF. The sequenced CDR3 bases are TGTGCCAGCTCACCAACGTACCGGGACAGCTATGGC.

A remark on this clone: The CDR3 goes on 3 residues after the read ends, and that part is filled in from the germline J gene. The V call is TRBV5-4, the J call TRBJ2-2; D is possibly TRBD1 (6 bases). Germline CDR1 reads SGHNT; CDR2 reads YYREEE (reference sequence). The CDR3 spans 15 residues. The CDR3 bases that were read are TGTGCCAGCAGCTTTTATGAGGGGGTTGATGAAAAG. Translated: CASSFYEGVDEK. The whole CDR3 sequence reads CASSFYEGVDEKLFF.

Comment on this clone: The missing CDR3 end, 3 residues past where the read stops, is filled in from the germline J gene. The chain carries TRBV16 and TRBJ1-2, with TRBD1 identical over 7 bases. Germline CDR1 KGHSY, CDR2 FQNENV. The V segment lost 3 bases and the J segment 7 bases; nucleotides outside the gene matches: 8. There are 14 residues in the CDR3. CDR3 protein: CASSHQTGRAGYTF. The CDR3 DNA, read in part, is TGTGCCAGCAGCCACCAGACAGGGCGGGCTGGC.

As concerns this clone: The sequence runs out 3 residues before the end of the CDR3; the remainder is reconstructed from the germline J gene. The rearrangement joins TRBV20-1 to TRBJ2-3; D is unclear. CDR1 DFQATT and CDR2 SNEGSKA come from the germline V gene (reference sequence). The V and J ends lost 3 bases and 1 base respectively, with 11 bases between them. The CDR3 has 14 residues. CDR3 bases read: TGCAGTGCTAGGGCCCCCATCGGCACAGATACG. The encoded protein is CSARAPIGTDT. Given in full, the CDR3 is CSARAPIGTDTQYF.

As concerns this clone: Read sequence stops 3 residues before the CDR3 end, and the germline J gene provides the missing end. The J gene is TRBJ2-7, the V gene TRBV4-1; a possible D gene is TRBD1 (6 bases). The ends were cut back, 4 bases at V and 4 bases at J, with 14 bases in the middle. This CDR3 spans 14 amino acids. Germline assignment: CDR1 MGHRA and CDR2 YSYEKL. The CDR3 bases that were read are TGCGCCAGCAGCCCGGGACAATTCTCGTACGAG. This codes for CASSPGQFSYE. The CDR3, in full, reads CASSPGQFSYEQYF.

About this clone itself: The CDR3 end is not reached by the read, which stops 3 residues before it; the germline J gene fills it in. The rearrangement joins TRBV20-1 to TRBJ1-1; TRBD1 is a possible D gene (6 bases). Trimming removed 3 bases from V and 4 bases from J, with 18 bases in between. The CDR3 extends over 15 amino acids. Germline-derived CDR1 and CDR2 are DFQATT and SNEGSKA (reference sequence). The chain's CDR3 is CSASQSLTGSTEAFF. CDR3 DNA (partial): TGCAGTGCTAGCCAGAGTCTAACAGGGTCCACTGAA.

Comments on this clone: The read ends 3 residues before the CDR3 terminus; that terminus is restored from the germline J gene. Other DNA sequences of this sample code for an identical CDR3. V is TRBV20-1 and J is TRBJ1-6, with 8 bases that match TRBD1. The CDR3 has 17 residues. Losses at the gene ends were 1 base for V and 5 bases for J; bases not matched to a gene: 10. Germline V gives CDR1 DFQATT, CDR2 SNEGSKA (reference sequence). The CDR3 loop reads CSARVASQGVNNSPLHF. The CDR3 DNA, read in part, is TGCAGTGCTAGAGTCGCCTCACAGGGGGTGAATAATTCACCC.

Partial CDR3 DNA: TGTGCCAGCAGCCAGGACAATAGCAATCAGCCC. As protein: CASSQDNSNQP. The whole CDR3 is CASSQDNSNQPQHF. The chain links TRBV7-8 to TRBJ1-5; D is perhaps TRBD1 (5 bases). The read comes to an end 3 residues before the CDR3 does, leaving the germline J gene to fill in the end. The germline V and J ends were trimmed by 5 bases and 0 bases, with 8 bases remaining between them. The CDR3 runs to 14 residues. Per the germline V gene, CDR1 is SGHVS and CDR2 is FQNEAQ.

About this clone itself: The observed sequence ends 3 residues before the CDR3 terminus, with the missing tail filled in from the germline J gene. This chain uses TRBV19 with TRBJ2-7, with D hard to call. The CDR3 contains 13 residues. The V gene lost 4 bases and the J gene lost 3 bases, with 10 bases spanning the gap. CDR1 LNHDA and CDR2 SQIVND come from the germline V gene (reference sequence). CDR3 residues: CASSNLGLYEQYF. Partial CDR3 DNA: TGTGCCAGTAGTAACCTGGGCCTCTACGAG.

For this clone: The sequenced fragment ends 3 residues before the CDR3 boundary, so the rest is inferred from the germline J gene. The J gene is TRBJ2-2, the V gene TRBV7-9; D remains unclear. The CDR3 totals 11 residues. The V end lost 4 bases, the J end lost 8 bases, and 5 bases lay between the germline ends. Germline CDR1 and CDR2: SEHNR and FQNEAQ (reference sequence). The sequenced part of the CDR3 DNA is TGTGCCAGCAGCTCGGTGGGGGAG. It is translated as CASSSVGE. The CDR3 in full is CASSSVGELFF.

CDR3 DNA, as far as it was read: TGTGCCAGTAGCGACGGGGGGGCGGGTAATGAAAAA. It encodes CASSDGGAGNEK. The CDR3, in full, reads CASSDGGAGNEKLFF. V gene TRBV19 combines with J gene TRBJ1-4; TRBD1 is a possible D gene (6 bases). The read ends 3 residues early relative to the CDR3; the germline J gene fills the gap. The CDR3 contains 15 residues. Germline CDR1 LNHDA, CDR2 SQIVND (reference sequence). The V end was cut by 6 bases, the J end by 4 bases, with 15 bases between.

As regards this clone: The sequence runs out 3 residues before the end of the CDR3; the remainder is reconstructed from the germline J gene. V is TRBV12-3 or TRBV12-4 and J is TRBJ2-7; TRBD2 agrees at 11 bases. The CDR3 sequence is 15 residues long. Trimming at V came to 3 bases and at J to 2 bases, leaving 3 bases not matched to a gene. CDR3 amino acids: CASSLGSGGAYEQYF. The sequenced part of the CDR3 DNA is TGTGCCAGCAGTTTGGGTAGCGGGGGGGCCTACGAG.

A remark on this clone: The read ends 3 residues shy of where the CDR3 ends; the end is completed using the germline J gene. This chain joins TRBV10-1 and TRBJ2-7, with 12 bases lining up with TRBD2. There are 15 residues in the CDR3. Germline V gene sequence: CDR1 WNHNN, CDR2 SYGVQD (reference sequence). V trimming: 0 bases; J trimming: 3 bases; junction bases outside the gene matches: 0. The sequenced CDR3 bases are TGCGCCAGCAGTGAGTCGGGACTAGCGGGCTACGAG. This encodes CASSESGLAGYE. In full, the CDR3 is CASSESGLAGYEQYF.

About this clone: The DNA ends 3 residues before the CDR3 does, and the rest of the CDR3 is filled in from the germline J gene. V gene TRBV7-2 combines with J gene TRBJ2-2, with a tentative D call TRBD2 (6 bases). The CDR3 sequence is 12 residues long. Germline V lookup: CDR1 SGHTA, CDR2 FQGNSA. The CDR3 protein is CASSTGTSELFF. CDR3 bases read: TGTGCCAGCAGCACCGGGACTTCTGAG.

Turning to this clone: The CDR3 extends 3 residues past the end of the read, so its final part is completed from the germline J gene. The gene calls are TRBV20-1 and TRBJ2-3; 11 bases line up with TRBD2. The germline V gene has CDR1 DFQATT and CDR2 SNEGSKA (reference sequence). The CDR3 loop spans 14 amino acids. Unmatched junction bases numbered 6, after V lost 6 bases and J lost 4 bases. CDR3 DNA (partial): TGCAGTGCCAATAGCGGGAGGGGACCAGATACG. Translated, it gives CSANSGRGPDT. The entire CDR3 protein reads CSANSGRGPDTQYF.

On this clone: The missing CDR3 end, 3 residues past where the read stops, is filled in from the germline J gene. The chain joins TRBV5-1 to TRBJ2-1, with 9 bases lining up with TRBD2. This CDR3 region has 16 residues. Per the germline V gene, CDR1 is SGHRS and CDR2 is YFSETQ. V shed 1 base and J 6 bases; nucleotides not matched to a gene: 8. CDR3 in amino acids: CASSLMASGNGNEQFF. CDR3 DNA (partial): TGCGCCAGCAGCTTGATGGCTAGCGGGAATGGCAATGAG.

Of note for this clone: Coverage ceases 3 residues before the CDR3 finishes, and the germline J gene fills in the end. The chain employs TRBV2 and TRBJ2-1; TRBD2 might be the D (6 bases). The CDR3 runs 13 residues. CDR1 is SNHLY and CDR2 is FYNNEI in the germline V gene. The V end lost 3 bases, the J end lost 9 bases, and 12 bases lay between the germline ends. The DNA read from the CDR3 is TGTGCCAGCAGTGATCGGGGACTCGGTGAG. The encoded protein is CASSDRGLGE. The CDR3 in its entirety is CASSDRGLGEQFF.

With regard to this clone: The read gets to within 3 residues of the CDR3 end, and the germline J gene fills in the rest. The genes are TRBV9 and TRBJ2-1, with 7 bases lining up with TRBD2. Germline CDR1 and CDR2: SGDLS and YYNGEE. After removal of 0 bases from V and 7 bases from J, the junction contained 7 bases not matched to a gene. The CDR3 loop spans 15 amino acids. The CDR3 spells CASSVGSTGGNEQFF. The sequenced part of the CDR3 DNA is TGTGCCAGCAGCGTAGGTTCTACCGGGGGGAATGAG.

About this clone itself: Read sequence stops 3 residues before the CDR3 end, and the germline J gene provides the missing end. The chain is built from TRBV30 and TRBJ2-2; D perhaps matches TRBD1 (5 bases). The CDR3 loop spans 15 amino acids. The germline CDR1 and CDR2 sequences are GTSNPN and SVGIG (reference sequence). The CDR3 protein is CAWSVSQANVGKLFF. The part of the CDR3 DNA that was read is TGTGCCTGGAGTGTATCACAGGCAAATGTCGGAAAG. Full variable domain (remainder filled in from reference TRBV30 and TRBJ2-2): SQTIHQWPATLVQPVGSPLSLECTVEGTSNPNLYWYRQAAGRGLQLLFYSVGIGQISSEVPQNLSASRPQDRQFILSSKKLLLSDSGFYLCAWSVSQANVGKLFFGEGSRLTVL.

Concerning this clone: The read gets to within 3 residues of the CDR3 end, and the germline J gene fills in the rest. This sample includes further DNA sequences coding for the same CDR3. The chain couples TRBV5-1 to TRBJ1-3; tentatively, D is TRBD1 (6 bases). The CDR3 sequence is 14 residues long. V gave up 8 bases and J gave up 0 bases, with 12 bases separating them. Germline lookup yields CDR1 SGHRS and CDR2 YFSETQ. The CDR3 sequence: CASSTGGSGNTIYF. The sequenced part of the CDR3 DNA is TGCGCCAGTTCGACAGGCGGCTCTGGAAACACC.

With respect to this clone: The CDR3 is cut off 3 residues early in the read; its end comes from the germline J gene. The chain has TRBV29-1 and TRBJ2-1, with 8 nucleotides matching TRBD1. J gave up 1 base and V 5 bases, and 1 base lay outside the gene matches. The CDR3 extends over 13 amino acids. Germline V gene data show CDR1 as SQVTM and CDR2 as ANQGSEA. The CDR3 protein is CSVRQGSYNEQFF. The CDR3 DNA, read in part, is TGCAGCGTTCGACAGGGGTCCTACAATGAG.

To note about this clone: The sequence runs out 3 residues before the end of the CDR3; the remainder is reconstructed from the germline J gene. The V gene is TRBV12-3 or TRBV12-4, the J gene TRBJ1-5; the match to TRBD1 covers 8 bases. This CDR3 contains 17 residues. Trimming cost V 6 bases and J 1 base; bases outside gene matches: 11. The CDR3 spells CASSLTGGSFSNQPQHF. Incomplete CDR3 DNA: TGTGCCAGCAGCCTCACAGGGGGGAGTTTCAGCAATCAGCCC.

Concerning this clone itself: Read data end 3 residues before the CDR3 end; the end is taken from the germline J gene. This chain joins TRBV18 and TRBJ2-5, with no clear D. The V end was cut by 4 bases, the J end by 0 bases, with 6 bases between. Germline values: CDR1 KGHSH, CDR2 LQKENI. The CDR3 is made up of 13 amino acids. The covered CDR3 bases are TGTGCCAGCTCACGTGTAGACCAAGAGACC. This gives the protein CASSRVDQET. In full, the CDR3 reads CASSRVDQETQYF.

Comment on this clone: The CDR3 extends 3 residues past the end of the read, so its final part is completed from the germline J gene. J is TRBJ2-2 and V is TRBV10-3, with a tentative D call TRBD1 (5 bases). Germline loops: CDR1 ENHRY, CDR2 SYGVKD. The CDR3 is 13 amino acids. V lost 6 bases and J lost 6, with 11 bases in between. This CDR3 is CAIRGSTAGELFF. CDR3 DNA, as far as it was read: TGTGCCATCAGGGGGTCGACAGCCGGGGAG.